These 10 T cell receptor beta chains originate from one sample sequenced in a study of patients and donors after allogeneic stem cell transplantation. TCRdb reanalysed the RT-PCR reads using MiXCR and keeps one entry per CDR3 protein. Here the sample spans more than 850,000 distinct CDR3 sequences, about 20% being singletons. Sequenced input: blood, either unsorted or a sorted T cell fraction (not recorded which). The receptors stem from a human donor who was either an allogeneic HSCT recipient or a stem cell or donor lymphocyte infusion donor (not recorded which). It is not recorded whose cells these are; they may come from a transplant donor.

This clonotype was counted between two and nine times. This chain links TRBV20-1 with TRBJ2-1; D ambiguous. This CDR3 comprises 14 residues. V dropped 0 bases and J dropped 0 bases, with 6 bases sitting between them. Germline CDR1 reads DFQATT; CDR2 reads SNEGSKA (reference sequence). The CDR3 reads CSARDYNSYNEQFF. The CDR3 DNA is TGCAGTGCTAGAGATTATAACTCCTACAATGAGCAGTTCTTC.

CDR3 region: CASSPAAFWTDTQYF. In DNA, the CDR3 is TGTGCCAGTAGTCCCGCAGCTTTTTGGACAGATACGCAGTATTTT. The chain has TRBV19 and TRBJ2-3, with D unresolved. Germline CDR1 reads LNHDA; CDR2 reads SQIVND (reference sequence). The CDR3 runs to 15 residues. The V end was cut by 5 bases, the J end by 3 bases, with 15 bases between.

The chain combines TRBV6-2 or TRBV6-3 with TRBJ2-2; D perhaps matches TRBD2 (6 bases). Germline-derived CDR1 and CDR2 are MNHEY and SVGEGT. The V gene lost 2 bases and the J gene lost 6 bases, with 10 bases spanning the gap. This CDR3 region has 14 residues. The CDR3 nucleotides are TGTGCCAGCAGTTACGCGTGGGGGGCCGGGGAGCTGTTTTTT. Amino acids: CASSYAWGAGELFF.

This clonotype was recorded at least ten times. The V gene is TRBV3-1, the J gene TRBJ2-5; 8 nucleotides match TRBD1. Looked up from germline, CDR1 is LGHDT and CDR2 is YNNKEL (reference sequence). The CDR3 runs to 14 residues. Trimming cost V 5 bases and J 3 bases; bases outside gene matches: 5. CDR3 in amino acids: CASSGYRGEETQYF. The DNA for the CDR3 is TGTGCCAGCAGCGGATACAGGGGGGAAGAGACCCAGTACTTC.

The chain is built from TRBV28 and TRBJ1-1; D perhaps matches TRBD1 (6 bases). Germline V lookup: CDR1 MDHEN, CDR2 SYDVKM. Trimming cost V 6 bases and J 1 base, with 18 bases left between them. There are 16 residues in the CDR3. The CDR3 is CASRGGGGLRNTEAFF. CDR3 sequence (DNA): TGTGCCAGCAGAGGCGGCGGGGGGCTCAGGAACACTGAAGCTTTCTTT.

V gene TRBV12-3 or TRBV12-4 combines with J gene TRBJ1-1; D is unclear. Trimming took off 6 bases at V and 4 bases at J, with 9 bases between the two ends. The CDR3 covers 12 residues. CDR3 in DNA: TGTGCCAGCAGCTACACGTCCACTGAAGCTTTCTTT. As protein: CASSYTSTEAFF.

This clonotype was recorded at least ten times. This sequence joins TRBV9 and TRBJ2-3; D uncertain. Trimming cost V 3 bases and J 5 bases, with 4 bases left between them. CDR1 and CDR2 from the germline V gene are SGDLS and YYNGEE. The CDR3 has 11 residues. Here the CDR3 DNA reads TGTGCCAGCAGCGCGGGAGATACGCAGTATTTT. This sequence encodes CASSAGDTQYF.

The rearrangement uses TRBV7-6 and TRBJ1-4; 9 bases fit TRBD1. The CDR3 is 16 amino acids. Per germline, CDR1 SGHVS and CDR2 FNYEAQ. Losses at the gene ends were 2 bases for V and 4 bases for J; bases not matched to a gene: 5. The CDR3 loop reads CASSLQQGAHNEKLFF. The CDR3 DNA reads TGTGCCAGCAGCTTACAACAGGGGGCCCATAATGAAAAACTGTTTTTT. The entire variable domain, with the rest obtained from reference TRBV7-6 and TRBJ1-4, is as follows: GAGVSQSPRYKVTKRGQDVALRCDPISGHVSLYWYRQALGQGPEFLTYFNYEAQQDKSGLPNDRFSAERPEGSISTLTIQRTEQRDSAMYRCASSLQQGAHNEKLFFGSGTQLSVL.

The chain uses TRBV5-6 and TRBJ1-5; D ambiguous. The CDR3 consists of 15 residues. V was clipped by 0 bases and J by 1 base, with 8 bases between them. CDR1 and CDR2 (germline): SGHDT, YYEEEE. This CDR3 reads CASSLAWLSNQPQHF. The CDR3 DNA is TGTGCCAGCAGCTTGGCTTGGCTGAGCAATCAGCCCCAGCATTTT.

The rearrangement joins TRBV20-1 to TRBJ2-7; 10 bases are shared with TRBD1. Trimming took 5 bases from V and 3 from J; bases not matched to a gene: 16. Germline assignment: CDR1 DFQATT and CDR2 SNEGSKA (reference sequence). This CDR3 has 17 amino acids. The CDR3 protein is CSAWGQGRRARRYEQYF. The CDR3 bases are TGCAGTGCTTGGGGACAGGGGAGACGGGCCCGTCGCTACGAGCAGTACTTC.